The table lists the clone carrying this T cell receptor beta chain with a few counts. The target antigen is unknown. Produced via immunoSEQ multiplex PCR; TCRdb's table is partial and in-frame only. The table records fewer than 50,000 clones, less than 90% of them present only once. The sample originates from a study of lymphopenia after photon versus proton radiotherapy. Study-wide results and limits: Authors raise, but do not show, better survival with proton therapy. After lymphocyte nadir, photon-treated repertoires showed oligoclonal expansion, especially CD8+ Temra. Larger post-nadir TCR diversity loss correlated inversely with survival in deceased patients.

Losses at the gene ends were 4 bases for V and 8 bases for J; bases not matched to a gene: 6. Looked up from germline, CDR1 is SEHNR and CDR2 is FQNEAQ (reference sequence). CDR3 length equals 14 residues. Here the sequenced sample was peripheral blood, taken from a patient treated with photon-based radiotherapy. V and J are TRBV7-9 and TRBJ2-7; 12 bases fit TRBD2. The sequence derives from a man between 40 and 49 years old with gastric cancer. The CDR3 reads CASSSRTSGEKQYF. Here the CDR3 DNA reads TGTGCCAGCAGCTCCCGGACTAGCGGGGAAAAGCAGTACTTC.